The 18 T cell receptor beta chains below all came from one sample that was sequenced in a study of radiation and T cells in renal cell carcinoma (dated by TCRdb to 2019 to 2021). The time point label of this sample denotes: baseline pretreatment blood. The treatment or condition label, read with the paper, signifies: 15 Gy SBRT to primary tumor, nephrectomy 4 weeks later. The protocol used for the library was the immunoSEQ multiplex PCR assay. TCRdb carries this immuneACCESS record with in-frame sequences only. Its versions omit some clonotypes, under half of them owing to an unresolved V gene in the studies checked, with the rest unexplained. The sample includes roughly 100,000 clones, with 82% observed a single time. 5% to 6.5% of the sample comes from the top ten. The input for sequencing was blood, taken from a patient whose treatment included radiotherapy and nephrectomy. These receptors came from a man in his fifties or sixties with renal cell carcinoma.

This clone was found once. The V gene is TRBV6-1, the J gene TRBJ1-2; D is uncertain. Per germline, CDR1 MNHNS and CDR2 SASEGT. This CDR3 is 12 amino acids long. V was pared by 10 bases and J by 3 bases, with 12 bases between. CDR3 region: CAIPDGYYGYTF. Written as DNA, the CDR3 is TGTGCCATCCCGGACGGCTACTATGGCTACACCTTC.

Details on this clone: This sample includes further DNA sequences coding for the same CDR3. V and J are TRBV19 and TRBJ2-5; D is uncertain. Germline CDR1 LNHDA, CDR2 SQIVND (reference sequence). The CDR3 loop spans 13 amino acids. V lost 3 bases and J 4 bases, leaving 9 bases between the germline ends. The DNA of the CDR3 is TGTGCCAGTAGTATCGGACCGAGAGAGACCCAGTACTTC. Translating gives CASSIGPRETQYF. Supplemented by reference TRBV19 and TRBJ2-5, the full variable domain reads DGGITQSPKYLFRKEGQNVTLSCEQNLNHDAMYWYRQDPGQGLRLIYYSQIVNDFQKGDIAEGYSVSREKKESFPLTVTSAQKNPTAFYLCASSIGPRETQYFGPGTRLLVL.

The V call is TRBV11-2, the J call TRBJ2-7; D ambiguous. There are 11 residues in the CDR3. Germline V gene lookup returns CDR1 SGHAT and CDR2 FQNNGV. V was clipped by 5 bases and J by 1 base, with 3 bases between them. CDR3 residues: CASSHSYEQYF. The CDR3 DNA sequence: TGTGCCAGCAGCCATTCCTACGAGCAGTACTTC. Looking up the rest from reference TRBV11-2 and TRBJ2-7 gives the full variable domain: EAGVAQSPRYKIIEKRQSVAFWCNPISGHATLYWYQQILGQGPKLLIQFQNNGVVDDSQLPKDRFSAERLKGVDSTLKIQPAKLEDSAVYLCASSHSYEQYFGPGTRLTVT.

By share, this clone ranks as medium-sized. The CDR3 reads CASSLGRGELFF. CDR3 DNA: TGTGCCAGCAGCTTGGGTAGGGGGGAGCTGTTTTTT. The genes are TRBV5-4 and TRBJ2-2, with D unclear. Deletions cut 0 bases from V and 8 bases from J, with 5 bases between. CDR1 SGHNT and CDR2 YYREEE come from the germline V gene (reference sequence). This CDR3 contains 12 residues.

The chain links TRBV2 to TRBJ1-4; D not certain. The V gene lost 0 bases and the J gene lost 5 bases, with 7 bases spanning the gap. The CDR3 totals 14 residues. Germline values: CDR1 SNHLY, CDR2 FYNNEI. CDR3: CASSEASGNEKLFF. Written as DNA, the CDR3 is TGTGCCAGCAGTGAAGCGTCAGGAAATGAAAAACTGTTTTTT. Together with reference TRBV2 and TRBJ1-4, the CDR3 gives the full variable domain: EPEVTQTPSHQVTQMGQEVILRCVPISNHLYFYWYRQILGQKVEFLVSFYNNEISEKSEIFDDQFSVERPDGSNFTLKIRSTKLEDSAMYFCASSEASGNEKLFFGSGTQLSVL.

This clone was observed once. The V call is TRBV12-5, the J call TRBJ2-2; possibly TRBD1 for D (6 bases). The CDR3 length is 17 residues. CDR1 is LGHNT, CDR2 FRNRAP, per germline. The germline V and J ends were trimmed by 5 bases and 2 bases, with 18 bases remaining between them. The CDR3 here is CASGPHPGHPNTGELFF. The CDR3 DNA is TGTGCTAGTGGTCCTCACCCGGGACACCCTAACACCGGGGAGCTGTTTTTT.

The chain joins TRBV5-1 to TRBJ2-2, with 13 positions matching TRBD2. The length of the CDR3 is 16 residues. Germline CDR1 and CDR2: SGHRS and YFSETQ. Germline trimming cut 4 bases from V and 5 bases from J; bases unmatched to any gene: 5. CDR3 region: CASSPLTSGRTGELFF. The CDR3 nucleotides read TGCGCCAGCAGCCCGCTGACTAGCGGGAGGACCGGGGAGCTGTTTTTT.

This sequence joins TRBV7-8 and TRBJ2-7; D may be TRBD1 (6 bases). Germline V gene data show CDR1 as SGHVS and CDR2 as FQNEAQ. The CDR3 covers 13 residues. V lost 1 base, J lost 3 bases, and 7 bases lay in between. CDR3 nucleotides: TGTGCCAGCAGCTTAGGGACAGTCTACGAGCAGTACTTC. As protein: CASSLGTVYEQYF.

The chain combines TRBV27 with TRBJ1-1, with a tentative D call TRBD1 (5 bases). V lost 7 bases, J lost 11 bases, and 20 bases lay in between. The CDR3 length is 13 residues. CDR1 and CDR2 (germline): MNHEY, SMNVEV (reference sequence). Written as DNA, the CDR3 is TGTGCCAGCATCCTCCCTGGGGGTGGAAGGGCTTTCTTT. It yields the protein CASILPGGGRAFF.

The gene calls are TRBV5-1 and TRBJ2-1, with 7 nucleotides matching TRBD2. The CDR3 extends over 16 amino acids. Germline V CDR1 and CDR2: SGHRS, YFSETQ. V was pared by 0 bases and J by 2 bases, with 5 bases of the junction left unmatched. As DNA, the CDR3 is TGCGCCAGCAGCTTGGCTAGCGGCCCCCCCTACAATGAGCAGTTCTTC. As protein: CASSLASGPPYNEQFF.

The table lists this clone with a count of one. The sample holds other DNA sequences that translate to the same CDR3. The CDR3 is CASRSSGGSYEQYF. In DNA, the CDR3 is TGCGCCAGCCGGAGTAGCGGGGGCTCCTACGAGCAGTACTTC. The chain is built from TRBV10-2 and TRBJ2-7, with 9 nucleotides matching TRBD2. The CDR3 has 14 amino acids. The germline V gene has CDR1 WSHSY and CDR2 SAAADI. Trimming removed 8 bases from V and 0 bases from J; junction bases left unmatched: 5.

V is TRBV10-3 and J is TRBJ2-2; tentatively, D is TRBD2 (5 bases). Germline values: CDR1 ENHRY, CDR2 SYGVKD. The CDR3 totals 13 residues. The V gene lost 7 bases and the J gene lost 8 bases, with 14 bases spanning the gap. CDR3 sequence (DNA): TGTGCCATCACCTCCGGGGTTCATGGGGAGCTGTTTTTT. Protein: CAITSGVHGELFF.

The genes are TRBV10-3 and TRBJ2-7; TRBD2 agrees at 10 bases. V gave up 6 bases and J gave up 0 bases; unmatched junction bases: 14. CDR1 ENHRY and CDR2 SYGVKD come from the germline V gene. CDR3 size: 18 residues. The CDR3 sequence is CAISPTSGPRGGSYEQYF. In DNA, the CDR3 is TGTGCCATCAGCCCGACTAGCGGGCCCCGGGGGGGCTCCTACGAGCAGTACTTC.

The chain employs TRBV9 and TRBJ2-5; possibly TRBD1 or TRBD2 for D (6 bases each). Germline CDR1 is SGDLS and CDR2 is YYNGEE. The CDR3 loop spans 14 amino acids. The V end was cut by 4 bases, the J end by 5 bases, with 15 bases between. The CDR3, as DNA: TGTGCCAGCAGCTTAGAGAGGGGGGACGAGACCCAGTACTTC. It yields the protein CASSLERGDETQYF.

The V call is TRBV29-1, the J call TRBJ2-7; D might be TRBD1 (6 bases). Per germline, CDR1 SQVTM and CDR2 ANQGSEA. Between the trimmed V and J ends, which lost 5 bases and 0 bases, there was a span of 8 bases. The CDR3 length is 12 residues. The CDR3 loop is CSVPGHSYEQYF. CDR3 sequence (DNA): TGCAGCGTTCCGGGACACTCCTACGAGCAGTACTTC.

The gene calls are TRBV4-1 and TRBJ2-7, with 10 bases identical to TRBD1. Per the germline V gene, CDR1 is MGHRA and CDR2 is YSYEKL. This CDR3 spans 15 amino acids. Trimming cost V 3 bases and J 3 bases; bases outside gene matches: 5. CDR3 nucleotide sequence: TGCGCCAGCAGCCAGGCCGGGACAGGGGACTACGAGCAGTACTTC. Its protein is CASSQAGTGDYEQYF.

The chain carries TRBV11-2 and TRBJ2-7, with 8 bases lining up with TRBD2. With V trimmed by 1 base and J by 6 bases, 8 bases remained unmatched. CDR1 is SGHAT and CDR2 is FQNNGV in the germline V gene. The CDR3 is 15 amino acids. CDR3 in DNA: TGTGCCAGCAGCTTAGGGGTAGCGGGGCCATCCGAGCAGTACTTC. The encoded protein is CASSLGVAGPSEQYF.

The rearrangement links TRBV11-3 to TRBJ2-1; 7 bases match TRBD2. Germline CDR1 SGHNT, CDR2 YENEEA. V shed 6 bases, J shed 9 bases, and the junction held 11 bases outside the gene matches. The CDR3 has 14 amino acids. The CDR3 region is CASSPFGGGGEQFF. The CDR3 DNA follows: TGTGCCAGCAGTCCTTTCGGCGGGGGAGGTGAGCAGTTCTTC.